The present entry profiles one T cell receptor beta chain with its context. This sample was included in a study of blood T cell repertoires in COVID-19. Whole-study context: Italy, Spain and the United States were the sources of the convalescent and acute COVID-19 samples. The cDNA or gDNA used as material had been derived from T cells, B-cell-depleted T cells, or PBMCs.

Original processing notes: The authors estimated nucleated cell counts from reference gene primer amplification. Libraries were prepared by immunoSEQ multiplex PCR; TCRdb keeps only in-frame clonotypes and omits some of them. The V and J calls and the clone size are those of that table, but D and trimming were determined from the DNA. The table includes 100,000 to 120,000 clones, approximately 70% detected once. CDR1 and CDR2 from the germline V gene are MNHNY and SVGAGI (reference sequence). V gave up 4 bases and J gave up 8 bases; unmatched junction bases: 10. The CDR3 loop spans 15 amino acids. The chain links TRBV6-6 to TRBJ1-4; 7 nucleotides line up with TRBD1. The TCR was taken from a middle-aged woman with acute or convalescent COVID-19. Sequenced sample: peripheral blood. CDR3 sequence (DNA): TGTGCCAGCAGTTCCACAGGGGTCGGAGGCGAAAAACTGTTTTTT. Its translation: CASSSTGVGGEKLFF.